The rows below give T cell receptor beta chains drawn from one sample of a study of blood T cell repertoires in COVID-19. The data were produced by immunoSEQ multiplex PCR, yet TCRdb's version contains in-frame clones alone and is incomplete. Of fewer than 300,000 clones in the sample, approximately 81% were seen once. The specimen sequenced was peripheral blood. These TCRs come from a woman between 18 and 30 years old with acute or convalescent COVID-19. The CDR3 runs from the conserved cysteine through the conserved F or W. D genes are given only for firm matches. Expanded clones are given a class, and other clones once, few, many or no size at all.

v_gene	d_gene	j_gene	abundance	CDR3nt	CDR3aa
TRBV6-6	TRBD2	TRBJ2-1	once	TGTGCCACGAGCGGGAGGGCAGGCAATGAGCAGTTCTTC	CATSGRAGNEQFF
TRBV18	TRBD1	TRBJ2-2	.	TGTGCCAGCTCAGCGGACAGGGGGAACACCGGGGAGCTGTTTTTT	CASSADRGNTGELFF
TRBV18	.	TRBJ1-1	.	TGTGCCAGCTCACCCCAAAGGACAGACAAAGCTTTCTTT	CASSPQRTDKAFF
TRBV12-3/TRBV12-4	TRBD2	TRBJ2-7	.	TGTGCCAGCAGTCCGGGACTAGCCGAGCAGTACTTC	CASSPGLAEQYF
TRBV6-2/TRBV6-3	.	TRBJ2-1	few	TGTGCCAGCAGTCATACCGGAGGAGAGCAGTTCTTC	CASSHTGGEQFF
TRBV4-3	.	TRBJ1-5	.	TGCGCCAGCAGCCAAGACGGGAATCGCAATCAGCCCCAGCATTTT	CASSQDGNRNQPQHF
TRBV5-4	.	TRBJ2-7	once	TGTGCCAGCAGCTTGGGTCAGGGGATGTCCTACGAGCAGTACTTC	CASSLGQGMSYEQYF
TRBV18	TRBD1	TRBJ1-2	.	TGTGCCAGCTCACCTTCGACAGGGTCCAACTATGGCTACACCTTC	CASSPSTGSNYGYTF
TRBV5-1	TRBD1	TRBJ1-2	.	TGCGCCAGCAGCCCCGGGACAGGGTTCATTGGCTACACCTTC	CASSPGTGFIGYTF
TRBV27	.	TRBJ2-7	.	TGTGCCAGCAGTTTAGGAGGTTCCACCTACGAGCAGTACTTC	CASSLGGSTYEQYF